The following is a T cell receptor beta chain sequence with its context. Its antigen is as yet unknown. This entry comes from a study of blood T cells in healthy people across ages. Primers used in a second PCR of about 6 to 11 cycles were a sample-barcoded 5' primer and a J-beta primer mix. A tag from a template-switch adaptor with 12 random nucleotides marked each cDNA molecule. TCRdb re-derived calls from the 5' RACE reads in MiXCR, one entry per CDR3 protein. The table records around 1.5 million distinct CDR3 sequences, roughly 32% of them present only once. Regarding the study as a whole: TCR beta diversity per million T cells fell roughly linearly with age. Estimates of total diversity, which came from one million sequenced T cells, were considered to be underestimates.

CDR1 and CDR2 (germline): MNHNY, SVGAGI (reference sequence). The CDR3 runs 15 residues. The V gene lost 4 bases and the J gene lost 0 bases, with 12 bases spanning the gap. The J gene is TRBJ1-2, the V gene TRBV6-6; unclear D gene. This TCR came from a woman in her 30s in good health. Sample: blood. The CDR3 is CASSSPGVANYGYTF. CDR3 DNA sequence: TGTGCCAGCAGTTCCCCCGGAGTGGCTAACTATGGCTACACCTTC.